The 28 T cell receptor beta chains below come from one sample, sequenced in a study of T cell repertoires in cytomegalovirus infection. TCRdb ran MiXCR on the reads and lists one entry per CDR3 protein. The sample has some 200,000 distinct CDR3 sequences, 9.5% seen once. Sequenced material: PBMCs. These receptors originate from a human donor in good health (CMV status not recorded). Some clones in this sample may be carry-over from other donors' samples.

This clonotype came up many times. This chain connects TRBV7-2 to TRBJ2-5; a possible D gene is TRBD1 (5 bases). Germline CDR1 is SGHTA and CDR2 is FQGNSA. Trimming removed 6 bases from V and 0 bases from J, with 14 bases in between. The length of the CDR3 is 15 residues. The CDR3: CASRRGQKYQETQYF. The DNA for the CDR3 is TGTGCCAGCAGAAGAGGACAAAAGTACCAAGAGACCCAGTACTTC.

This clonotype has at least ten counts. The chain recombines TRBV28 with TRBJ1-2; D call uncertain. The CDR3 spans 15 residues. V was pared by 5 bases and J by 7 bases, with 20 bases between. Germline V gene data show CDR1 as MDHEN and CDR2 as SYDVKM. This chain's CDR3 is CASSTPGPLAVGYTF. The CDR3 DNA is TGTGCCAGCAGTACCCCCGGGCCCCTGGCTGTTGGCTACACCTTC.

This clonotype was found many times. CDR3 protein: CASSLSQGFNTEAFF. The DNA of the CDR3 is TGTGCCAGCAGCTTATCCCAGGGGTTCAACACTGAAGCTTTCTTT. V is TRBV7-2 and J is TRBJ1-1; D is perhaps TRBD1 (6 bases). This CDR3 is built from 15 residues. CDR1 and CDR2 from the germline V gene are SGHTA and FQGNSA. The V end lost 2 bases, the J end lost 2 bases, and 12 bases lay between the germline ends.

This clonotype was recorded at least ten times. This chain uses TRBV11-2 with TRBJ2-6; D is possibly TRBD1 (6 bases). Looked up from germline, CDR1 is SGHAT and CDR2 is FQNNGV. The V and J ends lost 1 base and 2 bases respectively, with 9 bases between them. The CDR3 spans 16 residues. DNA for the CDR3: TGTGCCAGCAGCTTAGGACAGGCCACTGGGGCCAACGTCCTGACTTTC. Translation gives CASSLGQATGANVLTF. Full variable domain (outside the CDR3, taken from reference TRBV11-2 and TRBJ2-6): EAGVAQSPRYKIIEKRQSVAFWCNPISGHATLYWYQQILGQGPKLLIQFQNNGVVDDSQLPKDRFSAERLKGVDSTLKIQPAKLEDSAVYLCASSLGQATGANVLTFGAGSRLTVL.

The chain links TRBV5-6 to TRBJ1-1; a weak D match, TRBD1 (5 bases). The V end lost 5 bases, the J end lost 1 base, and 12 bases lay between the germline ends. CDR3 length: 14 amino acids. CDR1 is SGHDT and CDR2 is YYEEEE in the germline V gene. The CDR3 region is CASSMAGANTEAFF. CDR3 DNA sequence: TGTGCCAGCAGTATGGCTGGGGCGAACACTGAAGCTTTCTTT.

This chain links TRBV27 with TRBJ1-6; no definite D call. Trimming removed 6 bases from V and 4 bases from J, with 4 bases in between. There are 12 residues in the CDR3. The germline V gene encodes CDR1 MNHEY and CDR2 SMNVEV (reference sequence). CDR3 coding DNA: TGTGCCAGCAGGTTTTATAATTCACCCCTCCACTTT. Amino acids: CASRFYNSPLHF.

This clonotype was counted many times. The chain is built from TRBV6-1 and TRBJ1-1; D unclear. This CDR3 contains 17 residues. Trimming left V 3 bases short and J 2 bases short, with 19 bases between. Germline CDR1 MNHNS, CDR2 SASEGT. The CDR3 protein is CASSDGPPVQPNTEAFF. The DNA for the CDR3 is TGTGCCAGCAGTGATGGGCCCCCGGTCCAACCAAACACTGAAGCTTTCTTT.

This clonotype occurred a few times. V gene TRBV6-2 or TRBV6-3 combines with J gene TRBJ1-1, with D possibly matching TRBD1 (6 bases). V lost 6 bases and J 1 base, leaving 9 bases between the germline ends. The CDR3 contains 13 residues. Germline assignment: CDR1 MNHEY and CDR2 SVGEGT. In nucleotides, the CDR3 is TGTGCCAGCAGACAGGGTGCGAACACTGAAGCTTTCTTT. The encoded protein is CASRQGANTEAFF.

The table lists this clonotype with a count of one. This sequence joins TRBV7-2 and TRBJ1-4; 8 bases are a match to TRBD1. Germline V lookup: CDR1 SGHTA, CDR2 FQGNSA. The CDR3 sequence is 15 residues long. V was clipped by 5 bases and J by 4 bases; unmatched bases: 6. The CDR3 DNA follows: TGTGCCAGCAGCATTGGACAGGGCTATAATGAAAAACTGTTTTTT. Amino acid sequence: CASSIGQGYNEKLFF. Based on the CDR3 plus reference TRBV7-2 and TRBJ1-4, the full variable domain is GAGVSQSPSNKVTEKGKDVELRCDPISGHTALYWYRQSLGQGLEFLIYFQGNSAPDKSGLPSDRFSAERTGGSVSTLTIQRTQQEDSAVYLCASSIGQGYNEKLFFGSGTQLSVL.

This clonotype has a count of ten or more. The V and J genes are TRBV28 and TRBJ2-1, with D perhaps TRBD2 (5 bases). Germline V gene lookup returns CDR1 MDHEN and CDR2 SYDVKM. V was pared by 5 bases and J by 10 bases, with 18 bases between. This CDR3 comprises 14 residues. CDR3 in amino acids: CASSGWTAVREQFF. The CDR3 DNA reads as TGTGCCAGCAGTGGGTGGACTGCCGTGAGGGAGCAGTTCTTC. Drawing the rest from reference TRBV28 and TRBJ2-1, the complete variable domain is DVKVTQSSRYLVKRTGEKVFLECVQDMDHENMFWYRQDPGLGLRLIYFSYDVKMKEKGDIPEGYSVSREKKERFSLILESASTNQTSMYLCASSGWTAVREQFFGPGTRLTVL.

The chain combines TRBV5-1 with TRBJ2-7; TRBD1 matches 9 bases. Germline V lookup: CDR1 SGHRS, CDR2 YFSETQ. J gave up 4 bases and V 3 bases, and 5 bases lay outside the gene matches. The CDR3 sequence is 14 residues long. Here the CDR3 DNA reads TGCGCCAGCAGCTCGGGACAGGGTGGATACGAGCAGTACTTC. Amino acid sequence: CASSSGQGGYEQYF. Full variable domain (outside the CDR3, taken from reference TRBV5-1 and TRBJ2-7): KAGVTQTPRYLIKTRGQQVTLSCSPISGHRSVSWYQQTPGQGLQFLFEYFSETQRNKGNFPGRFSGRQFSNSRSEMNVSTLELGDSALYLCASSSGQGGYEQYFGPGTRLTVT.

As to this clonotype: Since no conserved phenylalanine or tryptophan closes the CDR3, a read error is the likely cause. This chain joins TRBV7-2 and TRBJ2-3; D ambiguous. Trimming took off 4 bases at V and 3 bases at J, with 8 bases between the two ends. CDR3 length: 13 amino acids. Germline loops: CDR1 SGHTA, CDR2 FQGNSA. The CDR3 coding sequence is TGTGCCAGCAGCTCCAAAACAACAGATACGCAGTATGTT. Encoded protein: CASSSKTTDTQYV.

The chain uses TRBV7-9 and TRBJ2-7, with unresolved D. CDR1 and CDR2 (germline): SEHNR, FQNEAQ (reference sequence). There are 10 residues in the CDR3. V lost 1 base, J lost 5 bases, and 0 bases lay in between. In DNA form, the CDR3 reads TGTGCCAGCAGCTTAGACGAGCAGTACTTC. Its protein product is CASSLDEQYF.

There are many counts of this clonotype. The chain carries TRBV7-8 and TRBJ2-3; D unresolved. The CDR3 spans 13 residues. The V end lost 6 bases, the J end lost 2 bases, and 9 bases lay between the germline ends. The germline V gene has CDR1 SGHVS and CDR2 FQNEAQ. The CDR3 sequence: CASRLKFTDTQYF. DNA for the CDR3: TGTGCCAGCAGATTAAAATTCACAGATACGCAGTATTTT.

The chain combines TRBV7-2 with TRBJ1-2, with 7 bases that match TRBD1. The junction had 12 bases not matched to a gene; V was cut back by 3 bases and J by 8 bases. The CDR3 sequence is 15 residues long. Germline lookup yields CDR1 SGHTA and CDR2 FQGNSA. As DNA, the CDR3 is TGTGCCAGCAGCTTGTCCCAGGGGGAAATAGGGGGCTACACCTTC. Protein sequence: CASSLSQGEIGGYTF.

Comments on this clonotype: This may be a read error: a much more frequent sequence differs by one nucleotide. V is TRBV25-1 and J is TRBJ1-6; TRBD1 aligns across 9 bases. Per germline, CDR1 MGHDK and CDR2 SYGVNS. CDR3 size: 14 residues. The CDR3 coding sequence is TGTGCCAGCAGATCCGGGACAGGGAATTCACCCATCCACTTT. Protein: CASRSGTGNSPIHF.

The CDR3 DNA is TGCAGTGCCCCAAACAGGGATTTGCTCGAGCAGTACTTC. It is translated as CSAPNRDLLEQYF. This sequence joins TRBV20-1 and TRBJ2-7; possible D gene TRBD1, 6 bases. Germline CDR1 is DFQATT and CDR2 is SNEGSKA (reference sequence). Trimming shortened V by 6 bases and J by 6 bases, and 18 bases separated the two germline ends. The CDR3 contains 13 residues.

V gene TRBV12-3 or TRBV12-4 combines with J gene TRBJ2-7; the D call may be TRBD1 or TRBD2 (5 bases each). With 6 bases removed from V and 4 bases from J, the gap between germline ends came to 13 bases. The CDR3 is 13 residues long. The CDR3, as DNA: TGTGCCAGCAGCCAGAGGGGATATTACGAGCAGTACTTC. Encoded protein: CASSQRGYYEQYF.

This clonotype was counted ten times or more. The genes are TRBV7-2 and TRBJ2-7; D assignment may be TRBD1 or TRBD2 (5 bases each). This CDR3 region has 13 residues. Trimming stripped 5 bases from V and 4 bases from J, with 12 bases between. Germline CDR1 reads SGHTA; CDR2 reads FQGNSA. CDR3 region: CASSPGPEYEQYF. In DNA form, the CDR3 reads TGTGCCAGCAGCCCGGGACCGGAATACGAGCAGTACTTC.

This clonotype was counted between two and nine times. This rearrangement joins TRBV6-2 or TRBV6-3 to TRBJ1-5, with TRBD1 matching 8 bases. V shed 2 bases and J 7 bases; nucleotides not matched to a gene: 1. CDR1 is MNHEY, CDR2 SVGEGT, per germline. This CDR3 is built from 13 residues. Written as DNA, the CDR3 is TGTGCCAGCAGTTACCGGGACAGGCAGCCCCAGCATTTT. Translating it yields CASSYRDRQPQHF.

V is TRBV14 and J is TRBJ2-1; 9 bases match TRBD1. This CDR3 spans 15 amino acids. The trim removed 5 bases at V and 5 bases at J, leaving 7 bases unmatched. Germline V CDR1 and CDR2: SGHDN, FVKESK. This CDR3 is CASSSIGTGNNEQFF. The CDR3, as DNA: TGTGCCAGCAGCTCTATCGGGACAGGGAACAATGAGCAGTTCTTC.

This clonotype was counted ten times or more. The rearrangement links TRBV7-8 to TRBJ1-6; possible D gene TRBD1, 5 bases. CDR1 SGHVS and CDR2 FQNEAQ come from the germline V gene. Trimming removed 5 bases at V and 4 bases at J, with 15 bases between. This CDR3 region has 16 residues. The CDR3 DNA reads TGTGCCAGCAGCGCCGTACGGGGGAGGTATAATTCACCCCTCCACTTT. Amino acids: CASSAVRGRYNSPLHF.

Many counts were recorded for this clonotype. The rearrangement uses TRBV4-2 and TRBJ2-3, with TRBD2 matching over 9 bases. V shed 0 bases, J shed 6 bases, and the junction held 16 bases outside the gene matches. CDR3 length equals 19 residues. Germline V gene sequence: CDR1 LGHNA, CDR2 YNFKEQ. The DNA of the CDR3 is TGTGCCAGCAGCCAAGATCGGACTAGCGACCCAACCGAAGCGGATACGCAGTATTTT. Protein product: CASSQDRTSDPTEADTQYF.

This clonotype showed up many times. The chain has TRBV2 and TRBJ1-2; 9 bases map to TRBD1. J was trimmed by 2 bases and V by 4 bases; bases with no gene match: 5. CDR1 and CDR2 from the germline V gene are SNHLY and FYNNEI. The CDR3 loop spans 15 amino acids. The CDR3 region has the DNA TGTGCCAGCAGTGCCCGACAGGGGGGGAACTATGGCTACACCTTC. It yields the protein CASSARQGGNYGYTF. The variable domain in full, with the rest retrieved from reference TRBV2 and TRBJ1-2, is EPEVTQTPSHQVTQMGQEVILRCVPISNHLYFYWYRQILGQKVEFLVSFYNNEISEKSEIFDDQFSVERPDGSNFTLKIRSTKLEDSAMYFCASSARQGGNYGYTFGSGTRLTVV.

This clonotype was counted at least ten times. The CDR3 spells CASSIRTWNNTEAFF. The DNA of the CDR3 is TGTGCCAGTAGTATCCGGACATGGAATAACACTGAAGCTTTCTTT. The chain combines TRBV19 with TRBJ1-1, with a possible D match to TRBD1 (5 bases). The germline CDR1 and CDR2 sequences are LNHDA and SQIVND (reference sequence). CDR3 length equals 15 residues. V lost 3 bases and J 2 bases, leaving 13 bases between the germline ends.

This clonotype occurred many times. The rearrangement links TRBV7-2 to TRBJ2-3, with 8 positions matching TRBD1. With V trimmed by 5 bases and J by 1 base, 5 bases remained unmatched. The CDR3 extends over 15 amino acids. Germline V CDR1 and CDR2: SGHTA, FQGNSA. CDR3 bases: TGTGCCAGCAGCGTACAGGGGGTCCGCACAGATACGCAGTATTTT. It encodes CASSVQGVRTDTQYF.

A few counts support this clonotype. This rearrangement joins TRBV12-3 or TRBV12-4 to TRBJ2-6; no clear D. V lost 5 bases, J lost 0 bases, and 8 bases lay in between. This CDR3 is built from 15 residues. The chain's CDR3 is CASSRGPSGANVLTF. CDR3 DNA: TGTGCCAGCAGTCGTGGACCCTCTGGGGCCAACGTCCTGACTTTC.

The sample holds many counts of this clonotype. V and J are TRBV19 and TRBJ2-1; possible D gene TRBD1, 6 bases. The V end lost 6 bases, the J end lost 2 bases, and 14 bases lay between the germline ends. The CDR3 covers 15 residues. CDR1 LNHDA and CDR2 SQIVND come from the germline V gene (reference sequence). The CDR3 protein is CASSFTGIAYNEQFF. The DNA for the CDR3 is TGTGCCAGTAGCTTTACAGGGATAGCCTACAATGAGCAGTTCTTC. The complete variable domain, with remaining parts taken from reference TRBV19 and TRBJ2-1, reads DGGITQSPKYLFRKEGQNVTLSCEQNLNHDAMYWYRQDPGQGLRLIYYSQIVNDFQKGDIAEGYSVSREKKESFPLTVTSAQKNPTAFYLCASSFTGIAYNEQFFGPGTRLTVL.